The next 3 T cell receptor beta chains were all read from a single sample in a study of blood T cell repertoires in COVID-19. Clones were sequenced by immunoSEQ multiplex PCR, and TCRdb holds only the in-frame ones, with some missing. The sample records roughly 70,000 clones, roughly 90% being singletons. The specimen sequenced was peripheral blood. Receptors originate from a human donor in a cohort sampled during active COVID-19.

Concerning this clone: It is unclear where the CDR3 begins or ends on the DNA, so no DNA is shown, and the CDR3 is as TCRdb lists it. CDR3 amino acids: CASILDRKTQYF. The chain carries TRBV2 and TRBJ2-5; the D call of TRBD1 is as the table states it, not checked on the DNA. Per the germline V gene, CDR1 is SNHLY and CDR2 is FYNNEI. 12 amino acids form the CDR3, both terminal residues included.

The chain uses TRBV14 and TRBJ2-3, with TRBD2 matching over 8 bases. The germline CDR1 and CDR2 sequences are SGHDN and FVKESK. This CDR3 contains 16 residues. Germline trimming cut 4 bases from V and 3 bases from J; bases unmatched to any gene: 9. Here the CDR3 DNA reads TGTGCCAGCAGCCGGGACCCGGGAGGGAAGACAGATACGCAGTATTTT. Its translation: CASSRDPGGKTDTQYF.

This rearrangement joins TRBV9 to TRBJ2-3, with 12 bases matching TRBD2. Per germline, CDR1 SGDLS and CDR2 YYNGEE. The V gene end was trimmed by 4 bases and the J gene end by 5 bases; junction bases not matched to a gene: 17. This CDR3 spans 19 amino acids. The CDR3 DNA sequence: TGTGCCAGCAGCTCTCCCCCTGGGGCTAGCGGGGGGGCCATAGATACGCAGTATTTT. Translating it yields CASSSPPGASGGAIDTQYF.